Shown below are 30 T cell receptor beta chains from a single sample sequenced in a study of neurological immune-mediated disorders (dated by TCRdb to the late 2010s). The library was made by 5' RACE. For sequencing, an Illumina HiSeq 2500 was employed. Starting from the raw public reads, TCRdb applied fastp trimming at Q25, assembled clones with MiXCR and retained in-frame beta chains. Identical CDR3 protein sequences are pooled into one entry, listed with their most common genes and DNA. This sample comprises around 64,000 distinct CDR3 sequences, 3.2% of them detected only once. The biggest ten clones account for about 5% of the sample. The sample taken for sequencing was PBMCs. These receptors came from a woman between 50 and 59 years old with multiple sclerosis.

This clonotype was seen ten or more times. CDR3 nucleotide sequence: TGCGCCAGCAGCTTTGACAGTTTTGGCTACACCTTC. Its translation: CASSFDSFGYTF. The chain combines TRBV5-1 with TRBJ1-2, with D perhaps TRBD1 (5 bases). From germline, CDR1 is SGHRS and CDR2 YFSETQ. The CDR3 runs to 12 residues. Trimming shortened V by 2 bases and J by 7 bases, and 9 bases separated the two germline ends. The full variable domain, completed using reference TRBV5-1 and TRBJ1-2, is KAGVTQTPRYLIKTRGQQVTLSCSPISGHRSVSWYQQTPGQGLQFLFEYFSETQRNKGNFPGRFSGRQFSNSRSEMNVSTLELGDSALYLCASSFDSFGYTFGSGTRLTVV.

This clonotype was detected only a few times. Being one base from a much bigger clone, this may be a read error. The chain links TRBV9 to TRBJ2-4; TRBD2 agrees at 7 bases. With 4 bases clipped from V and 6 bases from J, the junction kept 7 bases outside the gene matches. Per the germline V gene, CDR1 is SGDLS and CDR2 is YYNGEE. The CDR3 loop spans 14 amino acids. CDR3 DNA: TGTGCCAGCAGCCCGACTGGCGGGGGAAACATTCAGTACTTC. This codes for CASSPTGGGNIQYF.

Ten or more counts support this clonotype. The V gene is TRBV6-4, the J gene TRBJ2-1, with D possibly being TRBD1 (6 bases). The length of the CDR3 is 14 residues. Trimming took off 6 bases at V and 9 bases at J, with 18 bases between the two ends. Germline CDR1 is MRHNA and CDR2 is SNTAGT. The CDR3 sequence is CASRECIQGCEQFF. The CDR3 nucleotides read TGTGCCAGCAGAGAATGTATACAGGGTTGTGAGCAGTTCTTC.

This clonotype has a count of ten or more. This chain joins TRBV7-6 and TRBJ2-5; 7 nucleotides line up with TRBD2. This CDR3 contains 15 residues. Germline V gives CDR1 SGHVS, CDR2 FNYEAQ. V gave up 1 base and J gave up 5 bases; unmatched junction bases: 7. The CDR3: CASSLGVDSGETQYF. CDR3 nucleotides: TGTGCCAGCAGCTTAGGGGTGGATAGCGGGGAGACCCAGTACTTC.

V and J are TRBV18 and TRBJ2-6; maybe TRBD2 (6 bases). The CDR3 spans 19 residues. Germline lookup yields CDR1 KGHSH and CDR2 LQKENI. Trimming cost V 6 bases and J 0 bases, with 21 bases left between them. This CDR3 is CASSPPWGVLLSGANVLTF. The CDR3 DNA follows: TGTGCCAGCTCGCCGCCGTGGGGGGTGCTTCTCTCTGGGGCCAACGTCCTGACTTTC.

In its sample, this clonotype was seen many times. The chain employs TRBV5-1 and TRBJ1-1; the D is unclear. V gave up 2 bases and J gave up 1 base, with 15 bases separating them. Germline CDR1 reads SGHRS; CDR2 reads YFSETQ. The CDR3 consists of 16 residues. In nucleotides, the CDR3 is TGCGCCAGCAGCTTTTTAATTAGGGCGACGAACACTGAAGCTTTCTTT. It translates to CASSFLIRATNTEAFF.

This clonotype came up many times. The chain has TRBV20-1 and TRBJ1-3; 10 bases match TRBD1. Per the germline V gene, CDR1 is DFQATT and CDR2 is SNEGSKA (reference sequence). This CDR3 spans 15 amino acids. V shed 3 bases, J shed 8 bases, and the junction held 10 bases outside the gene matches. The CDR3 protein is CSASFRTGGLDTIYF. The CDR3 bases are TGCAGTGCTAGCTTCAGGACAGGGGGGTTAGACACCATATATTTT.

This clonotype was seen many times. The gene calls are TRBV25-1 and TRBJ2-7, with D maybe TRBD1 (5 bases). The ends were cut back, 8 bases at V and 6 bases at J, with 14 bases in the middle. Germline V gives CDR1 MGHDK, CDR2 SYGVNS. The CDR3 is 12 amino acids. In DNA, the CDR3 is TGTGCCAGCCGAGAGGTGGGGCGCGAGCAGTACTTC. This encodes CASREVGREQYF.

This clonotype has at least ten counts. The V and J genes are TRBV7-2 and TRBJ1-6; perhaps TRBD1 as D (5 bases). CDR1 and CDR2 (germline): SGHTA, FQGNSA. The CDR3 spans 15 residues. Trimming left V 5 bases short and J 9 bases short, with 17 bases between. Here the CDR3 DNA reads TGTGCCAGCAGCACACAGGTTGTACGTGTTTCACCCCTCCACTTT. This translates into CASSTQVVRVSPLHF.

This clonotype was detected many times. The chain couples TRBV7-2 to TRBJ1-5; D possibly corresponds to TRBD1 (5 bases). CDR1 is SGHTA, CDR2 FQGNSA, per germline. The CDR3 sequence is 16 residues long. V was shortened by 5 bases and J by 9 bases, with 23 bases between the two germline ends. The CDR3 DNA follows: TGTGCCAGCAGCCCCCGAGGGTGGGGGGGGATCACGCCCCAGCATTTT. Protein: CASSPRGWGGITPQHF.

This clonotype was found a few times. A much larger clone differs from this one at a single base, so this may be a read error. This chain links TRBV20-1 with TRBJ1-1; no firm D call. V gave up 2 bases and J gave up 1 base, with 5 bases separating them. The CDR3 is made up of 12 amino acids. Per the germline V gene, CDR1 is DFQATT and CDR2 is SNEGSKA (reference sequence). CDR3 sequence (DNA): TGCAGTGCTAGAACCTGGAACACTGAAGCTTTCTTT. Protein sequence: CSARTWNTEAFF.

This clonotype was counted many times. The V call is TRBV10-3, the J call TRBJ2-7, with D perhaps being TRBD1 or TRBD2 (5 bases each). This CDR3 region has 15 residues. From germline, CDR1 is ENHRY and CDR2 SYGVKD. V was trimmed by 6 bases and J by 2 bases, leaving 17 bases between them. CDR3 DNA: TGTGCCATCAGGAGTACTGGGACGTCCACCTACGAGCAGTACTTC. It translates to CAIRSTGTSTYEQYF.

In its sample, this clonotype was seen many times. V gene TRBV20-1 combines with J gene TRBJ2-1; 8 nucleotides align to TRBD2. Trimming took 5 bases from V and 6 from J; bases not matched to a gene: 9. The CDR3 spans 14 residues. From germline, CDR1 is DFQATT and CDR2 SNEGSKA (reference sequence). The DNA of the CDR3 is TGCAGTGCTGGCCCCCTACTAGCGGCCAATGAGCAGTTCTTC. Residues: CSAGPLLAANEQFF.

This clonotype was observed many times. The CDR3, as DNA: TGTGCCAGCAGTTTCGCCAGGCGTAATTCACCCCTCCACTTT. Translation gives CASSFARRNSPLHF. This rearrangement joins TRBV12-3 or TRBV12-4 to TRBJ1-6; D is ambiguous. V lost 3 bases and J 6 bases, leaving 9 bases between the germline ends. This CDR3 is built from 14 residues.

In the case of this clonotype: One base away lies a much larger clone, so this may be a sequencing read error. The chain carries TRBV7-6 and TRBJ2-2; D might be TRBD2 (6 bases). Germline CDR1 reads SGHVS; CDR2 reads FNYEAQ. This CDR3 is built from 15 residues. CDR3 sequence reads: CTSSSTGTHVGELFF. CDR3 DNA: TGTACCAGCAGCTCAACCGGGACTCACGTCGGGGAGCTGTTTTTT.

This clonotype was seen many times. This chain links TRBV20-1 with TRBJ2-3; 10 nucleotides agree with TRBD2. Germline CDR1 DFQATT, CDR2 SNEGSKA (reference sequence). J was trimmed by 13 bases and V by 3 bases; bases with no gene match: 7. The CDR3 is 12 residues long. The CDR3 DNA reads TGCAGTGCTAGGGCTAGCGGGAGATCGGAGTATTTT. Translated, it gives CSARASGRSEYF.

This clonotype has a count of ten or more. The junction shows a germline mismatch at one end, possibly a read error. The V and J genes are TRBV7-7 and TRBJ2-5; D is uncertain. Looked up from germline, CDR1 is SSHAT and CDR2 is FNYEAQ (reference sequence). The CDR3 contains 14 residues. Here the CDR3 reads CASSLVSHQETQYF. CDR3 bases: TGTGCTAGCAGCTTAGTCTCCCACCAAGAGACCCAGTACTTC.

At least ten counts were recorded for this clonotype. The chain recombines TRBV29-1 with TRBJ1-2; D remains unclear. CDR3 length: 13 residues. V was shortened by 3 bases and J by 4 bases, with 12 bases between the two germline ends. Germline lookup yields CDR1 SQVTM and CDR2 ANQGSEA. CDR3 sequence reads: CSVEGGEGYGYTF. DNA of the CDR3: TGCAGCGTTGAGGGTGGGGAAGGCTATGGCTACACCTTC.

This clonotype has a count of ten or more. The rearrangement uses TRBV7-2 and TRBJ2-7; 7 nucleotides match TRBD1. Per germline, CDR1 SGHTA and CDR2 FQGNSA. The CDR3 covers 16 residues. J lost 3 bases, V lost 6 bases, and 14 bases had no gene match. In DNA form, the CDR3 reads TGTGCCAGCAGATCTGACAGGGTCCCCCGGAGCTACGAGCAGTACTTC. This sequence encodes CASRSDRVPRSYEQYF.

This clonotype was observed at least ten times. This rearrangement joins TRBV5-5 to TRBJ1-2, with 7 bases matching TRBD1. CDR1 SGHKS and CDR2 YYEKEE come from the germline V gene (reference sequence). V dropped 0 bases and J dropped 4; count of bases not matched to a gene: 6. CDR3 length: 15 residues. DNA of the CDR3: TGTGCCAGCAGCTTGGGGGACAGTGGGCTCTATGGCTACACCTTC. Translating gives CASSLGDSGLYGYTF.

This clonotype was seen many times. This chain links TRBV12-3 or TRBV12-4 with TRBJ1-6; D might be TRBD1 (5 bases). The V gene lost 2 bases and the J gene lost 7 bases, with 9 bases spanning the gap. The CDR3 is 14 residues long. CDR3 region: CASSLRGSNSPLHF. The CDR3 DNA is TGTGCCAGCAGTTTAAGGGGCTCGAATTCACCCCTCCACTTT.

This clonotype was picked up many times. The V call is TRBV4-3, the J call TRBJ2-1, with D perhaps TRBD1 (5 bases). Trimming took off 1 base at V and 4 bases at J, with 14 bases between the two ends. This CDR3 spans 16 amino acids. The germline V gene encodes CDR1 LGHNA and CDR2 YSLEER. The CDR3 spells CASSQGGPGAYNEQFF. DNA of the CDR3: TGCGCCAGCAGCCAAGGGGGCCCTGGGGCATACAATGAGCAGTTCTTC.

This clonotype was recorded at least ten times. V is TRBV5-8 and J is TRBJ1-2; 8 positions agree with TRBD1. J was trimmed by 7 bases and V by 2 bases; bases with no gene match: 10. The germline V gene encodes CDR1 SGHTS and CDR2 YDEGEE. This CDR3 comprises 15 residues. This CDR3 is CASSFTGTGFGGYTF. The DNA of the CDR3 is TGTGCCAGCAGCTTCACAGGGACAGGCTTCGGTGGCTACACCTTC.

This clonotype has a count of ten or more. CDR3 nucleotides: TGCAGCGTTGAGGCTGATAGCACAGATACGCAGTATTTT. This sequence encodes CSVEADSTDTQYF. The chain combines TRBV29-1 with TRBJ2-3, with D uncertain. The V end was cut by 3 bases, the J end by 0 bases, with 7 bases between. Germline assignment: CDR1 SQVTM and CDR2 ANQGSEA. CDR3 length: 13 residues.

This clonotype has at least ten counts. The chain links TRBV5-1 to TRBJ1-1, with 10 bases aligning to TRBD1. V shed 4 bases and J 1 base; nucleotides not matched to a gene: 4. The CDR3 sequence is 15 residues long. In germline, CDR1 is SGHRS, CDR2 YFSETQ. The CDR3 DNA follows: TGCGCCAGCAGCCTAAGACAGGGGGCGAACACTGAAGCTTTCTTT. Protein sequence: CASSLRQGANTEAFF.

Ten or more counts support this clonotype. The chain employs TRBV20-1 and TRBJ2-3; no clear D gene. The germline V gene encodes CDR1 DFQATT and CDR2 SNEGSKA (reference sequence). This CDR3 has 12 amino acids. Trimming took off 3 bases at V and 5 bases at J, with 9 bases between the two ends. The CDR3 is CSASPKVDTQYF. CDR3 sequence (DNA): TGCAGTGCTAGTCCGAAGGTAGATACGCAGTATTTT.

This clonotype showed up many times. The rearrangement uses TRBV29-1 and TRBJ1-6; TRBD1 might be the D (5 bases). Germline lookup yields CDR1 SQVTM and CDR2 ANQGSEA. This CDR3 is built from 13 residues. V lost 4 bases and J lost 7, with 11 bases in between. The CDR3 bases are TGCAGCGTTGGGGACGGAACGAATTCACCCCTCCACTTT. Residues: CSVGDGTNSPLHF.

This clonotype was detected ten times or more. The rearrangement joins TRBV20-1 to TRBJ1-5; D remains ambiguous. CDR1 is DFQATT, CDR2 SNEGSKA, per germline (reference sequence). There are 14 residues in the CDR3. Trimming removed 1 base from V and 1 base from J, with 8 bases in between. The CDR3 is CSARGGPSNQPQHF. In DNA, the CDR3 is TGCAGTGCTAGAGGCGGACCGAGCAATCAGCCCCAGCATTTT.

At least ten counts were recorded for this clonotype. The rearrangement joins TRBV5-5 to TRBJ2-4; unclear D gene. The CDR3 is made up of 14 amino acids. The ends were cut back, 1 base at V and 0 bases at J, with 5 bases in the middle. The germline CDR1 and CDR2 sequences are SGHKS and YYEKEE (reference sequence). CDR3 in DNA: TGTGCCAGCAGCTTGCAACTAGCCAAAAACATTCAGTACTTC. This sequence encodes CASSLQLAKNIQYF.

In this sample, this clonotype turned up many times. J is TRBJ1-1 and V is TRBV12-3 or TRBV12-4, with D uncertain. The CDR3 has 13 residues. With 5 bases removed from V and 2 bases from J, the gap between germline ends came to 9 bases. Here the CDR3 DNA reads TGTGCCAGCAGTCGCCAGATCAACACTGAAGCTTTCTTT. Amino acids: CASSRQINTEAFF.